One T cell receptor (beta chain) is described in this entry. TCRdb reprocessed the 5' RACE reads via MiXCR and lists one record per CDR3 protein. The sample consists of approximately 190,000 distinct CDR3 sequences, around 18% of them appearing once. V lost 4 bases, J lost 0 bases, and 12 bases lay in between. The CDR3 totals 16 residues. Per germline, CDR1 LGHNA and CDR2 YNFKEQ. The sample comes from a study of T-cell memory formation after mild COVID-19. The clonotype originates from an adult woman who had mild COVID-19 (a few samples of this study predate the infection). Cell type and time point are not known. Sequences were obtained from PBMCs or a T cell subset sorted from them (not recorded which). The chain joins TRBV4-2 to TRBJ2-2, with a weak D call TRBD2 (6 bases). CDR3 amino acids: CASSRVSGANTGELFF. For the CDR3, the DNA is TGTGCCAGCAGCCGAGTTAGCGGAGCGAACACCGGGGAGCTGTTTTTT.